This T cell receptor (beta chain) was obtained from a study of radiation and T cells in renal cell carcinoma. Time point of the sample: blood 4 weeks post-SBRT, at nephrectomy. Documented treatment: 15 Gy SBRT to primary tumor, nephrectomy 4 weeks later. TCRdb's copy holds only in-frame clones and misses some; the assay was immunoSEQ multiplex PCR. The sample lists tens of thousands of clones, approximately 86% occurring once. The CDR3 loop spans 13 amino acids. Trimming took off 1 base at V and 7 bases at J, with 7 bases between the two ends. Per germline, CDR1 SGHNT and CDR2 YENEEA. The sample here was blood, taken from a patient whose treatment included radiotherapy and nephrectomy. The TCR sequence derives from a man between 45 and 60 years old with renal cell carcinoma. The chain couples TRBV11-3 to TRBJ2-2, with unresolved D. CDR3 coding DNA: TGTGCCAGCAGCTTAGGCTGGGACGGGGAGCTGTTTTTT. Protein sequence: CASSLGWDGELFF.